The clone carrying this T cell receptor beta chain was counted at least ten times. Its antigen is as yet unknown. The template was RNA from unsorted bulk tissue. This specimen comes from a study of tumor and adjacent non-tumor tissue in lung cancer. Three rounds of nested PCR, following a modified ARM-PCR protocol, produced the TCRbeta library. TCRdb redid the calling of the multiplex PCR reads with MiXCR, one entry per CDR3 protein. In the table there are more than 60,000 distinct CDR3 sequences, 60% to 85% of which are singletons. Trimming removed 2 bases from V and 8 bases from J; junction bases left unmatched: 13. Per the germline V gene, CDR1 is SGHNT and CDR2 is YYREEE (reference sequence). The CDR3 has 16 residues. Study-wide points: TCR diversity was significantly greater in tumor than normal lung tissue.

The V gene is TRBV5-4, the J gene TRBJ2-1; 7 nucleotides align to TRBD1. Sequencing was done on a sample of lung tumor tissue. The receptor was derived from a woman aged 50 to 60 with non-small cell lung cancer. In DNA, the CDR3 is TGTGCCAGCAGCTTAGCCCCCTACAGGGGTGGGGATGAGCAGTTCTTC. Its translation: CASSLAPYRGGDEQFF.